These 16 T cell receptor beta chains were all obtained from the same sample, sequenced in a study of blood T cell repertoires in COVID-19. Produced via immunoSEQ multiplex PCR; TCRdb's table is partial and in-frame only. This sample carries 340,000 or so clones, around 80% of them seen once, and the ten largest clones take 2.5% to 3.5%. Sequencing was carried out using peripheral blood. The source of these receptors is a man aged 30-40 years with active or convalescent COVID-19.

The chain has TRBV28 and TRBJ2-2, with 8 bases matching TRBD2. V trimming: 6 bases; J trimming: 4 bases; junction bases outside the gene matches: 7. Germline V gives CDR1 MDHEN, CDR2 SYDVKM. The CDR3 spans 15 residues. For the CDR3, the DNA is TGTGCCAGCAGCCTAGCGGGTAAATTCACCGGGGAGCTGTTTTTT. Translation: CASSLAGKFTGELFF.

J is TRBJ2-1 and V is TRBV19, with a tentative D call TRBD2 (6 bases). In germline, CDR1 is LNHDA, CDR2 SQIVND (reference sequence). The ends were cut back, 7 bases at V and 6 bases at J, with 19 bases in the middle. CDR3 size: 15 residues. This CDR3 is CASTTVGSSVNEQFF. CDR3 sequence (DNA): TGTGCCAGTACCACTGTCGGGAGCTCGGTCAATGAGCAGTTCTTC.

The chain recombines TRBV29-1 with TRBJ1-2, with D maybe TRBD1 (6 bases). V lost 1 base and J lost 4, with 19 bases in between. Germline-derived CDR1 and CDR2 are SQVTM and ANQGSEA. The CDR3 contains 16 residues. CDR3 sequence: CSVEVYRERYGYGYTF. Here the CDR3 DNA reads TGCAGCGTTGAAGTGTACAGGGAACGTTATGGCTATGGCTACACCTTC.

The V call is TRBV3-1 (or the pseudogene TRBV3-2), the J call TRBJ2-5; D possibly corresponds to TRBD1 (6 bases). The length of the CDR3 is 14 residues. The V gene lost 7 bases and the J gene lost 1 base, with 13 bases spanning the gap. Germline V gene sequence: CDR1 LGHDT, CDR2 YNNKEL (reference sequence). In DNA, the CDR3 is TGTGCCAGCATTCAGGGGACCCTCCAAGAGACCCAGTACTTC. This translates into CASIQGTLQETQYF.

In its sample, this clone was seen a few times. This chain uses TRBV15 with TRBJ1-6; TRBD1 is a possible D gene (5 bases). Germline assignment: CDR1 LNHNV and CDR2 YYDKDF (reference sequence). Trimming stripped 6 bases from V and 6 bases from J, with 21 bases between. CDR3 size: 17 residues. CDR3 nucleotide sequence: TGTGCCACCAGTTCACTGGGCATGGGGCACCCTAATTCACCCCTCCACTTT. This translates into CATSSLGMGHPNSPLHF. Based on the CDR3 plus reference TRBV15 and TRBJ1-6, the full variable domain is DAMVIQNPRYQVTQFGKPVTLSCSQTLNHNVMYWYQQKSSQAPKLLFHYYDKDFNNEADTPDNFQSRRPNTSFCFLDIRSPGLGDTAMYLCATSSLGMGHPNSPLHFGNGTRLTVT.

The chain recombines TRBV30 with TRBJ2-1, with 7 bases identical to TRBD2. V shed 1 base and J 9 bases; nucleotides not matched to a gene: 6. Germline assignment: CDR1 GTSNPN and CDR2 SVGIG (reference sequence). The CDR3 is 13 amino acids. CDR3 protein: CAWSGLAEAEQFF. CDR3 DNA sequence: TGTGCCTGGAGTGGGCTAGCGGAGGCTGAGCAGTTCTTC.

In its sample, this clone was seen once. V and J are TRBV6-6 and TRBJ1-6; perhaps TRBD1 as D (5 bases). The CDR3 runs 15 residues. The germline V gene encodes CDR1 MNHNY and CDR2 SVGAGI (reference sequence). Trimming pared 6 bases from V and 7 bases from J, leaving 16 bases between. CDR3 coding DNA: TGTGCCAGCAGACCTCAGGGCATCGGGAATTCACCCCTCCACTTT. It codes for CASRPQGIGNSPLHF.

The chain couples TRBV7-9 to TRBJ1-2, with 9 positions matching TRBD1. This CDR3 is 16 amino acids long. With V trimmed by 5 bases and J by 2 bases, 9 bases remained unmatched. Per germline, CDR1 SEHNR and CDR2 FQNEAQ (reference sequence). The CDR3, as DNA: TGTGCCAGCAGCCCCATGGTGGGGACAGGGAACTATGGCTACACCTTC. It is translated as CASSPMVGTGNYGYTF.

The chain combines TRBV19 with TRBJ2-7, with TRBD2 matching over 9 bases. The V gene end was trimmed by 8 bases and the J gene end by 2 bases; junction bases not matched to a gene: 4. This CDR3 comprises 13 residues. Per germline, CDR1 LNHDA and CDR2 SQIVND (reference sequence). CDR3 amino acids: CASSSGVPYEQYF. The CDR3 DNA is TGTGCCAGTTCTAGCGGGGTTCCCTACGAGCAGTACTTC.

This CDR3 is CASSSKVAGNQETQYF. DNA for the CDR3: TGTGCCAGCAGCTCCAAGGTAGCGGGCAACCAAGAGACCCAGTACTTC. This chain links TRBV5-4 with TRBJ2-5; the match to TRBD2 covers 7 bases. This CDR3 spans 16 amino acids. V shed 3 bases and J 0 bases; nucleotides not matched to a gene: 8. The germline gives CDR1 SGHNT, CDR2 YYREEE (reference sequence).

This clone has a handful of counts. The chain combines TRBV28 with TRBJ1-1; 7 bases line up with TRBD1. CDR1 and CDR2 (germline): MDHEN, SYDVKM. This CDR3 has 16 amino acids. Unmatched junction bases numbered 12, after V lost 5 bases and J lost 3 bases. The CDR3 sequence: CASSPPRTGGDTEAFF. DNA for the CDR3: TGTGCCAGCAGTCCTCCCCGGACAGGAGGGGACACTGAAGCTTTCTTT.

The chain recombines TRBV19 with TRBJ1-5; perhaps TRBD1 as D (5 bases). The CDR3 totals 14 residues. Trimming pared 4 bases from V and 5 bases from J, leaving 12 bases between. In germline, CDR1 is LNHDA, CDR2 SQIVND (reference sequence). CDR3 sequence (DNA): TGTGCCAGTAGTAAATCCAGGGAGGATCAGCCCCAGCATTTT. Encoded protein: CASSKSREDQPQHF.

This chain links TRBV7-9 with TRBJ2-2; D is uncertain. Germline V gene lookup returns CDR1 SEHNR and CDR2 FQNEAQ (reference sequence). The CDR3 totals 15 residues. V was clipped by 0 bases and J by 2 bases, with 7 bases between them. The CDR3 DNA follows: TGTGCCAGCAGCTTAGCGGGCAGAAACACCGGGGAGCTGTTTTTT. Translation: CASSLAGRNTGELFF.

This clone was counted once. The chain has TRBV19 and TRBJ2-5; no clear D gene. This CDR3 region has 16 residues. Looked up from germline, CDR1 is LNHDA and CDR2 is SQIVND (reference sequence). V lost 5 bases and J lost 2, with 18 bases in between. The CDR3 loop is CASSPQNPAVQETQYF. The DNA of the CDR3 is TGTGCCAGTAGTCCCCAAAATCCGGCGGTGCAAGAGACCCAGTACTTC.

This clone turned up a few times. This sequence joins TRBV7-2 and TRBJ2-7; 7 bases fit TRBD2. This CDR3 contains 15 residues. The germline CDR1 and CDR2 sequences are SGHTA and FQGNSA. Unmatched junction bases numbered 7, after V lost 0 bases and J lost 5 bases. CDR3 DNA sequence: TGTGCCAGCAGCTTAGCGGGAGGGCCGATCAACGAGCAGTACTTC. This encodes CASSLAGGPINEQYF.

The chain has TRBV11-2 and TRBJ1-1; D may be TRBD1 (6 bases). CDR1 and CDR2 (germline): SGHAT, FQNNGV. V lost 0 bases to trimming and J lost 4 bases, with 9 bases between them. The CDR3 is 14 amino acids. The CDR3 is CASSLEGASTEAFF. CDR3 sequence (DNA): TGTGCCAGCAGCTTAGAGGGGGCGAGCACTGAAGCTTTCTTT. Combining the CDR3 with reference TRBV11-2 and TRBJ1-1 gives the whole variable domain EAGVAQSPRYKIIEKRQSVAFWCNPISGHATLYWYQQILGQGPKLLIQFQNNGVVDDSQLPKDRFSAERLKGVDSTLKIQPAKLEDSAVYLCASSLEGASTEAFFGQGTRLTVV.